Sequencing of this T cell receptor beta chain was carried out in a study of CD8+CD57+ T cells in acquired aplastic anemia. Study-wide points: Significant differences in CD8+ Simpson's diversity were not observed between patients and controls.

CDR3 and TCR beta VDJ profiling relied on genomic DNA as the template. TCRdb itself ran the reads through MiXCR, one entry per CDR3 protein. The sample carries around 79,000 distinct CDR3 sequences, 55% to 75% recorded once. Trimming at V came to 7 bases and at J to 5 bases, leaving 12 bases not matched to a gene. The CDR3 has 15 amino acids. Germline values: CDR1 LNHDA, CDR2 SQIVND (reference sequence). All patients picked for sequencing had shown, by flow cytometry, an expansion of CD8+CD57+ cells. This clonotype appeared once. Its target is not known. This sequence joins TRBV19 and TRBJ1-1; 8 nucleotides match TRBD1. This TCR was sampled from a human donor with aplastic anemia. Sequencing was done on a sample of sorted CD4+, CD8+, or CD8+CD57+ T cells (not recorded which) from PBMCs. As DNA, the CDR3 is TGTGCCAGTAAGGTTGGACAGGGCTCGACAACTGAAGCTTTCTTT. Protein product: CASKVGQGSTTEAFF. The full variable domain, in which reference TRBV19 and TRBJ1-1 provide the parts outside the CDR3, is DGGITQSPKYLFRKEGQNVTLSCEQNLNHDAMYWYRQDPGQGLRLIYYSQIVNDFQKGDIAEGYSVSREKKESFPLTVTSAQKNPTAFYLCASKVGQGSTTEAFFGQGTRLTVV.